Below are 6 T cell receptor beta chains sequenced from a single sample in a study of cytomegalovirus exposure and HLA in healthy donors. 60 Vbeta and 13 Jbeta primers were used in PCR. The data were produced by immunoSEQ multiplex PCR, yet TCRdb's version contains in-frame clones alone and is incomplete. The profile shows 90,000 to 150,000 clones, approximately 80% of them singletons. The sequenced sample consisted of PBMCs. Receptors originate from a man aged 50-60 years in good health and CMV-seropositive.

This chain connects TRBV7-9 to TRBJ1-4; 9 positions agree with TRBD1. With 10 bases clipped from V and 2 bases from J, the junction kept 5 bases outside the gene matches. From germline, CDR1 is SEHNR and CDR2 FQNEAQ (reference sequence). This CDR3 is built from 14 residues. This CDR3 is CATHTGGTNEKLFF. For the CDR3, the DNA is TGTGCCACCCACACAGGGGGCACTAATGAAAAACTGTTTTTT. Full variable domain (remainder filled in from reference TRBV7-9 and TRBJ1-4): DTGVSQNPRHKITKRGQNVTFRCDPISEHNRLYWYRQTLGQGPEFLTYFQNEAQLEKSRLLSDRFSAERPKGSFSTLEIQRTEQGDSAMYLCATHTGGTNEKLFFGSGTQLSVL.

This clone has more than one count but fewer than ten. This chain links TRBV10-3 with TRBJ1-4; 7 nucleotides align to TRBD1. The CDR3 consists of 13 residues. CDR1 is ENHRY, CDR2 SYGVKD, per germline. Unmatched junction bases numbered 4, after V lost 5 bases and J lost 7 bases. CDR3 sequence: CAISRTGSEKLFF. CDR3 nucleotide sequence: TGTGCCATCAGTAGGACAGGTTCTGAAAAACTGTTTTTT.

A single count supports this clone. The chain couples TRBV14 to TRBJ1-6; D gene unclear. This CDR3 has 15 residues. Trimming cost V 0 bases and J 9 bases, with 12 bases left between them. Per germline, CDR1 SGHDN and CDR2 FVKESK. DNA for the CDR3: TGTGCCAGCAGCCAAGAAGCGAGTGTCAGTTCACCCCTCCACTTT. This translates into CASSQEASVSSPLHF.

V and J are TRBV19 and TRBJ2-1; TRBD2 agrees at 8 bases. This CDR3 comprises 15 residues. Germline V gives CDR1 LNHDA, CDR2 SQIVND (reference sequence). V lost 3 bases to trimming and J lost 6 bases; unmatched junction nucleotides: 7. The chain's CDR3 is CASSIVGGAFNEQFF. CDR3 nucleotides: TGTGCCAGTAGTATCGTCGGGGGGGCTTTCAATGAGCAGTTCTTC. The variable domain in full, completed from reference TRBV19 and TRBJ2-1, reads DGGITQSPKYLFRKEGQNVTLSCEQNLNHDAMYWYRQDPGQGLRLIYYSQIVNDFQKGDIAEGYSVSREKKESFPLTVTSAQKNPTAFYLCASSIVGGAFNEQFFGPGTRLTVL.

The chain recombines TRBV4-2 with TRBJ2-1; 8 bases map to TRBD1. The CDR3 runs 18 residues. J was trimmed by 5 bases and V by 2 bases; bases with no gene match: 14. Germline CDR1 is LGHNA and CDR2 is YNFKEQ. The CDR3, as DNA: TGTGCCAGCAGCCAATATGGCGCCGGTCAGGGGGCGCACAATGAGCAGTTCTTC. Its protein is CASSQYGAGQGAHNEQFF.

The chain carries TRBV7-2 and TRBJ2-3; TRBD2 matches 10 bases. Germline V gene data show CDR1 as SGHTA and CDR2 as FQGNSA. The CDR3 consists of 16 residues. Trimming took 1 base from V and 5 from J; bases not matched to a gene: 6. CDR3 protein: CASSLGLAGVGDTQYF. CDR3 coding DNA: TGTGCCAGCAGCTTAGGGCTAGCGGGAGTAGGAGATACGCAGTATTTT.